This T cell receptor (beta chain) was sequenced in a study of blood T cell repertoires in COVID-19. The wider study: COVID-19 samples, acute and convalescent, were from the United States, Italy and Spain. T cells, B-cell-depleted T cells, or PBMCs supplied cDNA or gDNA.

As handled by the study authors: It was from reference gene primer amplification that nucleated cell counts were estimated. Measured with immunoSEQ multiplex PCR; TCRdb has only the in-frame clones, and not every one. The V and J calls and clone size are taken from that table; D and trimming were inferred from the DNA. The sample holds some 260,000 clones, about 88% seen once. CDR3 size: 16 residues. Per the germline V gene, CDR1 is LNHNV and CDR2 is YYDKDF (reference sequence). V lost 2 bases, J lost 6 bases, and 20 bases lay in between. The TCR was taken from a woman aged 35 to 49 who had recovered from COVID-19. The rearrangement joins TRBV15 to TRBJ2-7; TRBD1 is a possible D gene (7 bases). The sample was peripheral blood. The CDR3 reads CATSRSLRGQSLEQYF. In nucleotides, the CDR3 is TGTGCCACCAGCAGATCCTTGCGGGGACAGTCGCTCGAGCAGTACTTC.